This entry lists 2 T cell receptor beta chains sequenced from one sample in a study of T cell responses to AZD1222 COVID-19 vaccine. Repertoires were generated with immunoSEQ multiplex PCR, while TCRdb's copy carries only in-frame clones and drops some. The sample lists just over 70,000 clones, 85% occurring once. Specimen: peripheral blood, collected on day 0 of AZD1222 vaccination. The receptor set was obtained from an adult in good health.

This clone is a singleton in its sample. CDR3 region: CASSARTGGLDEQFF. CDR3 sequence (DNA): TGCGCCAGCAGCGCCCGGACAGGGGGCTTGGATGAGCAGTTCTTC. The genes are TRBV5-1 and TRBJ2-1; 11 bases map to TRBD1. The CDR3 has 15 amino acids. V gave up 4 bases and J gave up 8 bases; unmatched junction bases: 8. Germline CDR1 reads SGHRS; CDR2 reads YFSETQ.

The chain joins TRBV2 to TRBJ1-2, with 7 nucleotides matching TRBD1. Trimming took 6 bases from V and 4 from J; bases not matched to a gene: 8. CDR1 SNHLY and CDR2 FYNNEI come from the germline V gene. This CDR3 contains 14 residues. The CDR3 loop reads CASSARDSSYGYTF. CDR3 nucleotide sequence: TGTGCCAGCAGCGCTAGGGACAGTTCCTATGGCTACACCTTC.